Below are 11 T cell receptor beta chains sequenced from a single sample in a study of T cell responses to AZD1222 COVID-19 vaccine. Data came from immunoSEQ multiplex PCR; TCRdb stores just in-frame clones and leaves some out. Altogether 95,000 to 150,000 clones are present, 88% being singletons, with the ten largest covering approximately 3.5%. The sample here was peripheral blood, taken on day 0 of AZD1222 vaccination. The receptor source for this set is an adult in good health.

The chain uses TRBV7-9 and TRBJ2-1; 13 positions match TRBD2. V trimming: 7 bases; J trimming: 9 bases; junction bases outside the gene matches: 9. The CDR3 totals 15 residues. Per the germline V gene, CDR1 is SEHNR and CDR2 is FQNEAQ (reference sequence). The CDR3 reads CASTLLAGGPVEQFF. The CDR3, as DNA: TGTGCCAGCACCCTACTAGCGGGGGGGCCAGTTGAGCAGTTCTTC.

The chain has TRBV6-2 or TRBV6-3 and TRBJ2-6; D is unclear. Germline V gene sequence: CDR1 MNHEY, CDR2 SVGEGT. The CDR3 runs 16 residues. V was cut by 2 bases and J by 3 bases, with 11 bases left in between. The CDR3 DNA reads TGTGCCAGCAGTTACGGTGGCTCATATGGGGCCAACGTCCTGACTTTC. Translation gives CASSYGGSYGANVLTF.

This clone was picked up one time. V usage is TRBV2 and J usage is TRBJ2-7, with no clear D. V was trimmed by 7 bases and J by 3 bases, leaving 16 bases between them. This CDR3 is 14 amino acids long. CDR1 and CDR2 from the germline V gene are SNHLY and FYNNEI. Here the CDR3 reads CASKADTSRYEQYF. The CDR3 nucleotides read TGTGCCAGCAAGGCGGATACGTCCCGCTACGAGCAGTACTTC. Complete variable domain (other parts from reference TRBV2 and TRBJ2-7): EPEVTQTPSHQVTQMGQEVILRCVPISNHLYFYWYRQILGQKVEFLVSFYNNEISEKSEIFDDQFSVERPDGSNFTLKIRSTKLEDSAMYFCASKADTSRYEQYFGPGTRLTVT.

This sequence joins TRBV19 and TRBJ1-2; D is ambiguous. This CDR3 has 14 residues. The V and J ends lost 6 bases and 4 bases respectively, with 15 bases between them. Germline V gene data show CDR1 as LNHDA and CDR2 as SQIVND (reference sequence). Written as DNA, the CDR3 is TGTGCCAGTAGCCACGGGGAGGGTGTCTATGGCTACACCTTC. It yields the protein CASSHGEGVYGYTF.

With regard to this clone: A read error may produce the germline difference seen at one junction end. The chain is built from TRBV7-7 and TRBJ1-2, with D possibly matching TRBD1 (5 bases). Germline-derived CDR1 and CDR2 are SSHAT and FNYEAQ (reference sequence). The CDR3 spans 16 residues. Here the CDR3 DNA reads TGTGCTAGCAGGCTTGTGCGTAGGCCCAGGGCATATGGCTACACCTTC. Translation gives CASRLVRRPRAYGYTF.

The table lists this clone with a count of one. The chain joins TRBV7-2 to TRBJ2-1, with D possibly called TRBD1 or TRBD2 (6 bases each). Germline V gives CDR1 SGHTA, CDR2 FQGNSA. V was clipped by 0 bases and J by 2 bases, with 11 bases between them. The CDR3 is 16 amino acids. CDR3 in DNA: TGTGCCAGCAGCTTAGCGGGGGGCTCCACCTACAATGAGCAGTTCTTC. This codes for CASSLAGGSTYNEQFF.

Points on this clone: Other DNA sequences within the sample encode an identical CDR3. The chain is built from TRBV15 and TRBJ1-1, with D possibly being TRBD1 (5 bases). The V gene lost 3 bases and the J gene lost 8 bases, with 10 bases spanning the gap. The CDR3 totals 12 residues. Germline CDR1 reads LNHNV; CDR2 reads YYDKDF (reference sequence). The CDR3 sequence is CATSRGTGEAFF. In DNA, the CDR3 is TGTGCCACCAGCAGGGGGACGGGAGAAGCTTTCTTT.

The gene calls are TRBV7-2 and TRBJ1-3; a possible D gene is TRBD1 (6 bases). CDR3 length: 16 amino acids. Germline values: CDR1 SGHTA, CDR2 FQGNSA. The V end was cut by 1 base, the J end by 4 bases, with 14 bases between. The DNA for the CDR3 is TGTGCCAGCAGCTTAGTGTCGGGGGCGGGAGGAAACACCATATATTTT. It is translated as CASSLVSGAGGNTIYF.

J is TRBJ2-3 and V is TRBV10-1; 7 bases fit TRBD1. This CDR3 contains 15 residues. Germline loops: CDR1 WNHNN, CDR2 SYGVQD (reference sequence). The V and J ends lost 7 bases and 1 base, in that order; junction bases with no gene match: 8. The CDR3 protein is CASTLGQDGTDTQYF. As DNA, the CDR3 is TGCGCCAGCACCTTAGGACAGGACGGCACAGATACGCAGTATTTT.

The V gene is TRBV2, the J gene TRBJ1-2; weak D call: TRBD1 (6 bases). This CDR3 is 13 amino acids long. Germline V gives CDR1 SNHLY, CDR2 FYNNEI. Trimming stripped 5 bases from V and 4 bases from J, with 11 bases between. The CDR3 region is CASSTGLSYGYTF. As DNA, the CDR3 is TGTGCCAGCAGTACAGGGCTGAGCTATGGCTACACCTTC.

The chain recombines TRBV7-8 with TRBJ1-2; D unresolved. The CDR3 extends over 14 amino acids. Trimming cost V 0 bases and J 2 bases, with 7 bases left between them. Germline-derived CDR1 and CDR2 are SGHVS and FQNEAQ. CDR3 region: CASSLAGKNYGYTF. The CDR3 nucleotides read TGTGCCAGCAGCTTAGCAGGGAAAAACTATGGCTACACCTTC.